A selection of T cell receptor beta chains follows, all from one sample in a study of metastatic and nonmetastatic thyroid tumors. TCRdb re-called the PCR reads with MiXCR. The sample lists 13,000 to 15,000 clones, less than 30% occurring once. Material: tumor tissue. The receptors were gathered from a female donor with papillary thyroid cancer or a benign thyroid nodule (not recorded which). Some clones in this sample may be carry-over from other donors' samples. Both conserved end residues are part of each CDR3. The D gene is left open where the match is weak. Clone size is stated in some rows and not others, as once, few, many or a class when expanded.

j_call | clone_size | d_call | v_call | cdr3_nt | cdr3_aa
TRBJ2-5 | - | TRBD2 | TRBV27 | TGTGCCAGCAGCCCGGAGACTAGCGGAGGCCAAGAGACCCAGTACTTC | CASSPETSGGQETQYF
TRBJ1-2 | many | TRBD1 | TRBV7-9 | TGTGCCAGCAGCACGAGACAGGGGGCGATACCCACCTTC | CASSTRQGAIPTF
TRBJ1-5 | - | - | TRBV20-1 | TGCAGTGCCTGTGGACCTTACCTTGGGGATCAGCCCCAGCATTTT | CSACGPYLGDQPQHF
TRBJ1-1 | - | - | TRBV6-1 | TGTGCCAGCACAAAAGGGGAATTTGACACTGAAGCTTTCTTT | CASTKGEFDTEAFF
TRBJ2-7 | once | TRBD2 | TRBV20-1 | TGCAGTGCTAGCTTGCCTAGCGGGGTCTCCTACGAGCAGTACTTC | CSASLPSGVSYEQYF
TRBJ2-3 | many | - | TRBV30 | TGTGCCTGGACTCATACAAACACAGATACGCAGTATTTT | CAWTHTNTDTQYF
TRBJ2-1 | few | - | TRBV27 | TGTGCCAGCAGCCATTACAATGAGCAGTTCTTC | CASSHYNEQFF
TRBJ2-3 | - | - | TRBV28 | TGTGCCAGCAGTTCCTCTGCTTTGAGGTCAGATACGCAGTATTTT | CASSSSALRSDTQYF
TRBJ2-2 | - | - | TRBV20-1 | TGCATTTCTAGAAAGTCCCCGTCCACCTGGGAGCTGTTTTTT | CISRKSPSTWELFF
TRBJ2-2 | few | - | TRBV6-2/TRBV6-3 | TGTGCCAGCAGTTACACCACAGACACCGGGGAGCTGTTTTTT | CASSYTTDTGELFF
TRBJ2-7 | medium-sized | - | TRBV20-1 | TGCAGTGCCAAAAATACGGCCACCTTCTACGAGCAGTACTTC | CSAKNTATFYEQYF
TRBJ1-2 | many | - | TRBV20-1 | TGCAGTGCTAGGGGGGCAGGAGGCTATGGCTACACCTTC | CSARGAGGYGYTF
TRBJ2-5 | - | TRBD1 | TRBV6-1 | TGTGCCAGCAGTGGGAAACAGGGGTCGAGGGAGACCCAGTACTTC | CASSGKQGSRETQYF
TRBJ1-2 | - | TRBD1 | TRBV30 | TGTGCCTGGAGTAACCTTCAGGGGGTCTATGGCTACACCTTC | CAWSNLQGVYGYTF
TRBJ2-3 | many | - | TRBV30 | TGTGCCTGGAGCCCAGGGGAAGTCACAGATACGCAGTATTTT | CAWSPGEVTDTQYF
TRBJ2-2 | - | - | TRBV10-1 | TGCGCAAGCAGCAGGGACAATCCTTCCGGGGAGCTGTTTTTT | CASSRDNPSGELFF
TRBJ2-1 | many | - | TRBV28 | TGTGCCAGCAGTTTCGGTGGGGCCGTCCCCTACAATGAGCAGTTCTTC | CASSFGGAVPYNEQFF
TRBJ2-1 | - | - | TRBV11-1 | TGTGCCAGCAGCTTAAAGGGATGGGCTAGCCCTGGAAATGAGCAGTTCTTC | CASSLKGWASPGNEQFF
TRBJ2-5 | - | - | TRBV11-3 | TGTGCCAGCAGGCCGGACAGCAGCCGCCAAGAGACCCAGTACTTC | CASRPDSSRQETQYF
TRBJ1-2 | once | TRBD1 | TRBV20-1 | TGCAGTGCGGACAGGGGTATAGCGGGTGGCTACACCTTC | CSADRGIAGGYTF
TRBJ2-7 | once | - | TRBV7-3 | TGTGCCAGCAGCCTATCAACAGGGACCCACTACGAGCAGTACTTC | CASSLSTGTHYEQYF
TRBJ2-7 | - | - | TRBV10-2 | TGCGCCAGCAGTTTGACAGGCTCCTACGAGCAGTACTTC | CASSLTGSYEQYF
TRBJ2-1 | - | TRBD1 | TRBV13 | TGTGCCAGCAGCTCAAGGACAGGGCTGTTTCATGAGCAGTTCTTC | CASSSRTGLFHEQFF
TRBJ2-7 | - | TRBD1 | TRBV19 | TGTGCCAGCGGGACAGGGGGCGCGGGTGAGCAGTACTTC | CASGTGGAGEQYF
TRBJ1-2 | few | - | TRBV28 | TGTGCCAGCAGGGACACTAACTATGGCTACACCTTC | CASRDTNYGYTF
TRBJ2-1 | medium-sized | - | TRBV5-1 | TGCGCCAGCAGCTTGGGCCTACCTCCAGGGTGGGATAATGAGCAGTTCTTC | CASSLGLPPGWDNEQFF
TRBJ2-3 | medium-sized | - | TRBV6-5 | TGTGCCAGCAGTTACTCGGGATCGAAAGATACGCAGTATTTT | CASSYSGSKDTQYF
TRBJ2-3 | medium-sized | - | TRBV12-3/TRBV12-4 | TGTGCCAGCAGTTTCAGAGGCACAGATACGCAGTATTTT | CASSFRGTDTQYF
TRBJ2-2 | medium-sized | - | TRBV6-2/TRBV6-3 | TGTGCCAGCAAAGCAGGAGACGCGAACACCGGGGAGCTGTTTTTT | CASKAGDANTGELFF
TRBJ1-1 | few | TRBD1 | TRBV28 | TGTGCCAGCAGTTTACGCTGGACAGGGCCGAACACTGAAGCTTTCTTT | CASSLRWTGPNTEAFF
TRBJ2-3 | medium-sized | - | TRBV19 | TGTGCCAGTAGTACAAGCGGTAGCACAGATACGCAGTATTTT | CASSTSGSTDTQYF
TRBJ2-1 | medium-sized | TRBD1 | TRBV7-6 | TGTGCCAGCACCCAGGGGGCACAGGGACTGTACAATGAGCAGTTCTTC | CASTQGAQGLYNEQFF
TRBJ2-7 | few | TRBD2 | TRBV12-3/TRBV12-4 | TGTGCCAGCAGTCTCCGGACTAGCGGGAGGGGCCTCTGCGAGCAGTACTTC | CASSLRTSGRGLCEQYF
TRBJ2-1 | many | TRBD2 | TRBV9 | TGTGCCAGCAGCGTAGGGTCTAGCGGTCATTACAATGAGCAGTTCTTC | CASSVGSSGHYNEQFF
TRBJ1-1 | few | - | TRBV6-1 | TGTGCCAGCAGTTCCCTCTCAGAGACTGAAGCTTTCTTT | CASSSLSETEAFF
TRBJ2-2 | - | TRBD1 | TRBV5-1 | TGCGCCAGCAGCTCCAGGGACAGGTACACCGGTGAGCTTTTTTTT | CASSSRDRYTGELFF
TRBJ2-5 | many | TRBD2 | TRBV9 | TGTGCCAGCAGTCCCCAAGGACTAGTCCAAGAGACCCAGTACTTC | CASSPQGLVQETQYF
TRBJ1-1 | medium-sized | - | TRBV19 | TGTGCCAGTAGCAGGTGGGCCGAAGCTTTCTTT | CASSRWAEAFF
TRBJ2-3 | many | - | TRBV2 | TGTGCCAGCAGGAGTGTACTAGATACGCAGTATTTT | CASRSVLDTQYF
TRBJ1-2 | few | - | TRBV27 | TGTGCCAGCAGTGGTGGGGGCGTTGACGGCTACACCTTC | CASSGGGVDGYTF
TRBJ2-1 | - | - | TRBV18 | TGTGCCAGCTCAGGCGGACGGAACAATGAGCAGTTCTTC | CASSGGRNNEQFF
TRBJ2-5 | many | - | TRBV5-5 | TGTGCCAGCAGCTTGTATCGGGGGGCGAAGTCCTTC | CASSLYRGAKSF
TRBJ1-4 | many | TRBD1 | TRBV20-1 | TGCAGTGCTAGAGAGGACGGTCCAGGGGGAAAACTGTTTTTT | CSAREDGPGGKLFF
TRBJ2-7 | few | - | TRBV12-3/TRBV12-4 | TGTGCCAGCAGTCTGTCAGTAACTTACGAGCAGTACTTC | CASSLSVTYEQYF
TRBJ1-1 | - | - | TRBV28 | TGTGCCAGTCATCCTGCAGTGAACACTGAAGCTTTCTTT | CASHPAVNTEAFF
TRBJ1-2 | - | - | TRBV3-1 | TGTGCCAGCAGCCTCACAGAACATGGGTTAAGGGGCTACACCTTC | CASSLTEHGLRGYTF
TRBJ2-7 | few | - | TRBV6-1 | TGTGCCAGCAGTGAACCGGACAGTCTTTACGAGCAGTACTTC | CASSEPDSLYEQYF
TRBJ1-3 | many | - | TRBV5-4 | TGTGCCAGCAGCACCAGGGAACCTGGAAACACCATATATTTT | CASSTREPGNTIYF
TRBJ2-6 | - | - | TRBV7-8 | TGTGCCAGCAGCTTAGACCAGGGAGCCGGGGCCAACGTCCTGACTTTC | CASSLDQGAGANVLTF